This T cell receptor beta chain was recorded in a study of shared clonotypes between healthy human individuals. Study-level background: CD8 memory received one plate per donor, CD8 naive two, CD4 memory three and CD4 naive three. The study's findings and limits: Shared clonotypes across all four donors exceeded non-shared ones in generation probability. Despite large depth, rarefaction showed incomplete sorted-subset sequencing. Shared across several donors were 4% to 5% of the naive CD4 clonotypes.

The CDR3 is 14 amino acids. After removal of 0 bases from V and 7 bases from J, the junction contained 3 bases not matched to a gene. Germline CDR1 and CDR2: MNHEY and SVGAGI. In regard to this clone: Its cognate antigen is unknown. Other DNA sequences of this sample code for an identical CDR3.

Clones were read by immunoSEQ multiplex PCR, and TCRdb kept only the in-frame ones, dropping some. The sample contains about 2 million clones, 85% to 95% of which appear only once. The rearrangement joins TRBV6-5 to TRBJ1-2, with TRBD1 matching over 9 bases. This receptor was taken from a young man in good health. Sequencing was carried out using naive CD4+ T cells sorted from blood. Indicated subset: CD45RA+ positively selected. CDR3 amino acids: CASSYSPGQGGYTF. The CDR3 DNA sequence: TGTGCCAGCAGTTACTCGCCGGGACAGGGTGGCTACACCTTC.